The 12 T cell receptor beta chains presented below share a single source sample, sequenced in a study of T cell responses to AZD1222 COVID-19 vaccine. TCRdb's table, derived via immunoSEQ multiplex PCR, lists solely in-frame clones and lacks some. The repertoire consists of around 30,000 clones, with about 89% occurring once and the leading ten covering about 41%. The sample was peripheral blood, taken on day 0 of AZD1222 vaccination. The source is an adult in good health.

In this sample, this clone turned up a few times. The V and J genes are TRBV3-1 (or the pseudogene TRBV3-2) and TRBJ1-1; D remains unclear. Germline V lookup: CDR1 LGHDT, CDR2 YNNKEL (reference sequence). V lost 3 bases to trimming and J lost 5 bases, with 13 bases between them. The CDR3 sequence is 14 residues long. CDR3 sequence: CASSHSGGETEAFF. The DNA for the CDR3 is TGTGCCAGCAGCCATAGCGGTGGGGAGACTGAAGCTTTCTTT.

This chain links TRBV11-2 with TRBJ2-1; no definite D call. The CDR3 runs to 14 residues. Germline V lookup: CDR1 SGHAT, CDR2 FQNNGV. Between the trimmed V and J ends, which lost 2 bases and 8 bases, there was a span of 13 bases. CDR3 DNA: TGTGCCAGCAGCTTAAGCGCCCTGTTGGATGAGCAGTTCTTC. Protein sequence: CASSLSALLDEQFF. The complete variable domain, with remaining parts taken from reference TRBV11-2 and TRBJ2-1, reads EAGVAQSPRYKIIEKRQSVAFWCNPISGHATLYWYQQILGQGPKLLIQFQNNGVVDDSQLPKDRFSAERLKGVDSTLKIQPAKLEDSAVYLCASSLSALLDEQFFGPGTRLTVL.

The gene calls are TRBV30 and TRBJ1-3; no clear D. From germline, CDR1 is GTSNPN and CDR2 SVGIG (reference sequence). CDR3 length: 14 amino acids. Between the trimmed V and J ends, which lost 3 bases and 0 bases, there was a span of 9 bases. This CDR3 reads CAWRTGSSGNTIYF. For the CDR3, the DNA is TGTGCCTGGAGGACGGGGAGCTCTGGAAACACCATATATTTT.

The V call is TRBV7-2, the J call TRBJ2-5; 10 nucleotides align to TRBD1. This CDR3 has 15 amino acids. With V trimmed by 1 base and J by 5 bases, 4 bases remained unmatched. Germline assignment: CDR1 SGHTA and CDR2 FQGNSA. CDR3 sequence: CASSLVDRGGETQYF. CDR3 DNA: TGTGCCAGCAGCTTAGTGGACAGGGGGGGCGAGACCCAGTACTTC. The whole variable domain, filled in from reference TRBV7-2 and TRBJ2-5, reads GAGVSQSPSNKVTEKGKDVELRCDPISGHTALYWYRQSLGQGLEFLIYFQGNSAPDKSGLPSDRFSAERTGGSVSTLTIQRTQQEDSAVYLCASSLVDRGGETQYFGPGTRLLVL.

The V gene is TRBV7-9, the J gene TRBJ2-7; a possible D gene is TRBD2 (6 bases). Germline V gene sequence: CDR1 SEHNR, CDR2 FQNEAQ (reference sequence). The CDR3 runs to 15 residues. Trimming took off 2 bases at V and 2 bases at J, with 13 bases between the two ends. The CDR3 nucleotides are TGTGCCAGCAGCTTAATGGTGGGGGGAGCCTACGAGCAGTACTTC. This gives the protein CASSLMVGGAYEQYF.

The V gene is TRBV4-3, the J gene TRBJ2-3; D is possibly TRBD2 (6 bases). CDR3 length equals 18 residues. The germline gives CDR1 LGHNA, CDR2 YSLEER. Between the trimmed V and J ends, which lost 3 bases and 5 bases, there was a span of 24 bases. In DNA form, the CDR3 reads TGCGCCAGCAGCCAGCACCGGGACTCCAAAAGGGGTCAAGATACGCAGTATTTT. Amino acid sequence: CASSQHRDSKRGQDTQYF.

This rearrangement joins TRBV7-9 to TRBJ2-7, with 8 nucleotides matching TRBD2. Trimming took 7 bases from V and 6 from J; bases not matched to a gene: 5. The CDR3 consists of 12 residues. CDR1 and CDR2 from the germline V gene are SEHNR and FQNEAQ (reference sequence). CDR3 nucleotides: TGTGCCAGCACGGGAGGGATTGGCGAGCAGTACTTC. Translation: CASTGGIGEQYF.

The chain joins TRBV3-1 (or the pseudogene TRBV3-2) to TRBJ2-1; the D is unclear. This CDR3 region has 15 residues. CDR1 and CDR2 from the germline V gene are LGHDT and YNNKEL (reference sequence). Trimming removed 0 bases at V and 0 bases at J, with 6 bases between. CDR3 bases: TGTGCCAGCAGCCAAGAGGCTAGCTCCTACAATGAGCAGTTCTTC. This codes for CASSQEASSYNEQFF.

This rearrangement joins TRBV30 to TRBJ1-5; D is ambiguous. Germline CDR1 is GTSNPN and CDR2 is SVGIG (reference sequence). The CDR3 contains 13 residues. Trimming left V 3 bases short and J 4 bases short, with 10 bases between. The CDR3 sequence: CAWRGRINQPQHF. For the CDR3, the DNA is TGTGCCTGGAGAGGGCGGATAAATCAGCCCCAGCATTTT. The whole variable domain, filled in from reference TRBV30 and TRBJ1-5, reads SQTIHQWPATLVQPVGSPLSLECTVEGTSNPNLYWYRQAAGRGLQLLFYSVGIGQISSEVPQNLSASRPQDRQFILSSKKLLLSDSGFYLCAWRGRINQPQHFGDGTRLSIL.

The chain has TRBV7-6 and TRBJ2-5; TRBD2 matches at 7 bases. The V gene's germline CDR1 is SGHVS and CDR2 FNYEAQ. The CDR3 sequence is 15 residues long. The ends lost 3 bases at V and 2 bases at J; junction bases unmatched: 6. Written as DNA, the CDR3 is TGTGCCAGCAGCTTGGGAGCGGGGACTCAAGAGACCCAGTACTTC. Protein sequence: CASSLGAGTQETQYF.

J is TRBJ2-5 and V is TRBV11-3, with D possibly matching TRBD2 (6 bases). Germline-derived CDR1 and CDR2 are SGHNT and YENEEA. CDR3 size: 13 residues. Trimming removed 5 bases from V and 2 bases from J, with 9 bases in between. The CDR3 protein is CASSPSGQETQYF. Here the CDR3 DNA reads TGTGCCAGCAGCCCAAGCGGGCAAGAGACCCAGTACTTC.

V and J are TRBV9 and TRBJ2-7; TRBD2 matches at 7 bases. The CDR3 extends over 15 amino acids. Germline CDR1 SGDLS, CDR2 YYNGEE. J was trimmed by 5 bases and V by 4 bases; bases with no gene match: 12. DNA for the CDR3: TGTGCCAGCAGCCCCCTCTGGGGGGGTCCCCACGAGCAGTACTTC. This codes for CASSPLWGGPHEQYF.